This T cell receptor beta chain stems from a study of cytomegalovirus exposure and HLA in healthy donors. General study results and limits: Most TCR sequences were uncommon, yet certain public TCRs appeared in many donors. Later on, analysis showed that most CMV-associated TCR beta chains appeared to be HLA-restricted. In an earlier analysis, most TCR beta V segments were productive about 90% or about 30% of the time.

The PCR employed 60 Vbeta primers together with 13 Jbeta primers. Profiled with immunoSEQ multiplex PCR; TCRdb holds only in-frame clones, not every one. The sample holds about 94,000 clones, roughly 80% seen once. In regard to this clone: The antigen is unknown.

The TCR was taken from a man aged 30-40 years in good health and CMV-seronegative. The sample comprised PBMCs.

CDR3 loop: CASSPPSNYGYTF. Here the CDR3 DNA reads TGTGCCAGCTCACCTCCCTCTAACTATGGCTACACCTTC. This chain links TRBV18 with TRBJ1-2; D not certain. Looked up from germline, CDR1 is KGHSH and CDR2 is LQKENI. Trimming took off 3 bases at V and 0 bases at J, with 5 bases between the two ends. This CDR3 has 13 amino acids.